These 4 T cell receptor beta chains originate from one sample sequenced in a study of memory CD4+ T cells and cytomegalovirus serostatus. The protocol was immunoSEQ multiplex PCR, while the TCRdb copy is restricted to in-frame clones and leaves out a portion. The sample carries some 49,000 clones, about 73% recorded once. The sort gate was single viable CD3+CD4+CD8-CD45RO+ cells for memory CD4+ T cells. Sequencing used memory CD4+ T cells from blood. These receptors came from an adult in good health and CMV-seronegative.

This chain joins TRBV7-8 and TRBJ2-7, with 9 bases identical to TRBD1. This CDR3 is 15 amino acids long. Unmatched junction bases numbered 4, after V lost 1 base and J lost 3 bases. From germline, CDR1 is SGHVS and CDR2 FQNEAQ. The CDR3 protein is CASSLGRTGVYEQYF. DNA of the CDR3: TGTGCCAGCAGCTTAGGACGGACAGGGGTCTACGAGCAGTACTTC. Full variable domain (remainder filled in from reference TRBV7-8 and TRBJ2-7): GAGVSQSPRYKVAKRGQDVALRCDPISGHVSLFWYQQALGQGPEFLTYFQNEAQLDKSGLPSDRFFAERPEGSVSTLKIQRTQQEDSAVYLCASSLGRTGVYEQYFGPGTRLTVT.

This clone was seen just once. The J gene is TRBJ1-2, the V gene TRBV7-2; D call uncertain. The CDR3 consists of 13 residues. The V and J ends lost 5 bases and 5 bases respectively, with 12 bases between them. CDR1 is SGHTA and CDR2 is FQGNSA in the germline V gene. In DNA form, the CDR3 reads TGTGCCAGCAGCCGCCCCGAGATGTATGGCTACACCTTC. Its translation: CASSRPEMYGYTF.

The V call is TRBV2, the J call TRBJ1-2; 9 positions agree with TRBD1. Trimming at V came to 7 bases and at J to 8 bases, leaving 5 bases not matched to a gene. Germline assignment: CDR1 SNHLY and CDR2 FYNNEI. The CDR3 is 12 residues long. The CDR3 bases are TGTGCCAGCATCCTCACAGGGGGCGGCTACACCTTC. Residues: CASILTGGGYTF.

This clone is medium-sized within its sample. The V and J genes are TRBV29-1 and TRBJ1-5; the match to TRBD1 covers 7 bases. The germline gives CDR1 SQVTM, CDR2 ANQGSEA. The CDR3 has 14 amino acids. After removal of 5 bases from V and 3 bases from J, the junction contained 7 bases not matched to a gene. CDR3 loop: CSVSDRYDNQPQHF. In DNA form, the CDR3 reads TGCAGCGTTTCGGACAGGTATGACAATCAGCCCCAGCATTTT.